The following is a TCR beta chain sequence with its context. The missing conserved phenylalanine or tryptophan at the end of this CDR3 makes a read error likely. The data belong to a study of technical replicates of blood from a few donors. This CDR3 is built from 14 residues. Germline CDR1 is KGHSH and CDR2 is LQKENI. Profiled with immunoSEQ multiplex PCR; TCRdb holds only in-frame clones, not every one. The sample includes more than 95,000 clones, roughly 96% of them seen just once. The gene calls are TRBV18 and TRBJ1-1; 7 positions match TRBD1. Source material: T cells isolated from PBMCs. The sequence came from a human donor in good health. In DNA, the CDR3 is TGTGCCACCTCATTAGACAGGGTGAACACTGAAGCTTTCCTT. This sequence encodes CATSLDRVNTEAFL.